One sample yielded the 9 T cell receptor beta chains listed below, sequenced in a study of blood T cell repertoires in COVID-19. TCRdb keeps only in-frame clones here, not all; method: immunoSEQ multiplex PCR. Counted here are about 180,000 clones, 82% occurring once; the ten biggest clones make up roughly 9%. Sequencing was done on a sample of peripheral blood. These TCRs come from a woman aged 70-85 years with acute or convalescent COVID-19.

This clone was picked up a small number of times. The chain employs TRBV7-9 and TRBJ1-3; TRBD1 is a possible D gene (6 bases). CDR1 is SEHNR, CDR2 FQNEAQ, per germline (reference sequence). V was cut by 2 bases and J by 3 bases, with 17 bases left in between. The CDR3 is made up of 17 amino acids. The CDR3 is CASSLPRMDSRGNTIYF. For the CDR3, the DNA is TGTGCCAGCAGCTTACCCCGCATGGACAGTCGTGGAAACACCATATATTTT.

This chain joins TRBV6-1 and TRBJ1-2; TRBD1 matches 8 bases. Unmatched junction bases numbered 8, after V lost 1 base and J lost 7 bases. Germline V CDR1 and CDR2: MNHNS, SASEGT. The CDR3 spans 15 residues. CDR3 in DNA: TGTGCCAGCAGTGAAGGACAGGGGTTTACGGTTGGCTACACCTTC. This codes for CASSEGQGFTVGYTF.

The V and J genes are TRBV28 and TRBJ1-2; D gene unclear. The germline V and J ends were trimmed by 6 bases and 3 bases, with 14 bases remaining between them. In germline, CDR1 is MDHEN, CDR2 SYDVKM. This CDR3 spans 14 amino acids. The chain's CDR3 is CASRLGRAYYGYTF. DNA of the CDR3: TGTGCCAGCAGGCTAGGCAGAGCATACTATGGCTACACCTTC.

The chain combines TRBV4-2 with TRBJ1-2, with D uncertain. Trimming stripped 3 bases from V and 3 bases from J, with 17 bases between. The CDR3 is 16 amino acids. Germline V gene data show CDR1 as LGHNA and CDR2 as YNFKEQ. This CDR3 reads CASSHVARETHYGYTF. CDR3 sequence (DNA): TGTGCCAGCAGCCATGTAGCTAGGGAGACTCACTATGGCTACACCTTC.

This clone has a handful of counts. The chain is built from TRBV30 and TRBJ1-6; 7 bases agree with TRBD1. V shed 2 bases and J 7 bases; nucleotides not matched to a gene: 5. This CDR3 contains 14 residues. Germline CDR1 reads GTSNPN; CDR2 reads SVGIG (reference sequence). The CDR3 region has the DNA TGTGCCTGGAGTAGGGCCAGGGGGAATTCACCCCTCCACTTT. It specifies CAWSRARGNSPLHF.

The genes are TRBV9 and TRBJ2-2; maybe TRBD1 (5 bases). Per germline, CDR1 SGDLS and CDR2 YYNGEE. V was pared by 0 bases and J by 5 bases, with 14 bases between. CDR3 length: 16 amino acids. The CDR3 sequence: CASSVGRAGRTGELFF. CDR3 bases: TGTGCCAGCAGCGTAGGTCGGGCAGGGCGGACCGGGGAGCTGTTTTTT.

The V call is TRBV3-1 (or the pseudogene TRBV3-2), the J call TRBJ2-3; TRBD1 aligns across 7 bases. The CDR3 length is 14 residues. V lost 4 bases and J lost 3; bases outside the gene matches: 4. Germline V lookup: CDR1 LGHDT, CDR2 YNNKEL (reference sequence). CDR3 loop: CASSLRQGTDTQYF. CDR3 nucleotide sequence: TGTGCCAGCAGCCTTCGACAGGGTACAGATACGCAGTATTTT.

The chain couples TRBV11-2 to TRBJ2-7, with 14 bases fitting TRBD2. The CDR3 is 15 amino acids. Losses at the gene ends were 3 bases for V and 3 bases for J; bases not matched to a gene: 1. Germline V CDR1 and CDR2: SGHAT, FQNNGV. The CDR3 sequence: CASSLGLAGDYEQYF. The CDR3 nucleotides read TGTGCCAGCAGCTTGGGACTAGCGGGGGACTACGAGCAGTACTTC. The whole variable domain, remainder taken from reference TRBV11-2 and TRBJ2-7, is EAGVAQSPRYKIIEKRQSVAFWCNPISGHATLYWYQQILGQGPKLLIQFQNNGVVDDSQLPKDRFSAERLKGVDSTLKIQPAKLEDSAVYLCASSLGLAGDYEQYFGPGTRLTVT.

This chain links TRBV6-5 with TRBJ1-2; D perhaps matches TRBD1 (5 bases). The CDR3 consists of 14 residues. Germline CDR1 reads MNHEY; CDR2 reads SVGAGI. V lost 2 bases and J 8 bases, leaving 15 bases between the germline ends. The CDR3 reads CASSYSTGGAGYTF. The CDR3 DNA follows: TGTGCCAGCAGTTACAGCACAGGCGGGGCCGGCTACACCTTC.